These 27 T cell receptor beta chains were sequenced from one sample in a study of cytomegalovirus exposure and HLA in healthy donors. With 60 Vbeta and 13 Jbeta primers, the PCR was carried out. Libraries were prepared by immunoSEQ multiplex PCR; TCRdb keeps only in-frame clonotypes and omits some of them. This table holds 50,000 to 70,000 clones. The sequencing sample was made of PBMCs. These receptors were collected from a man aged 45 to 65 in good health and CMV-seropositive.

V and J are TRBV13 and TRBJ2-7, with 8 bases identical to TRBD1. V was clipped by 6 bases and J by 4 bases; unmatched bases: 8. Germline loops: CDR1 PRHDT, CDR2 FYEKMQ (reference sequence). The CDR3 has 14 residues. CDR3 in DNA: TGTGCCAGCAGGGCGGCAGGGGGCCGGTACGAGCAGTACTTC. Translating gives CASRAAGGRYEQYF.

The genes are TRBV4-3 and TRBJ2-2; TRBD2 matches at 9 bases. Trimming cost V 1 base and J 6 bases; bases outside gene matches: 6. The CDR3 has 16 residues. CDR1 and CDR2 (germline): LGHNA, YSLEER. CDR3 region: CASSQAPGLAAGELFF. CDR3 nucleotide sequence: TGCGCCAGCAGCCAAGCCCCGGGACTAGCCGCCGGGGAGCTGTTTTTT.

The J gene is TRBJ1-1, the V gene TRBV19, with D perhaps TRBD1 (6 bases). Germline loops: CDR1 LNHDA, CDR2 SQIVND (reference sequence). V gave up 6 bases and J gave up 0 bases, with 11 bases separating them. This CDR3 region has 14 residues. In DNA, the CDR3 is TGTGCCAGTAGCTTAGGACAGTTGAACACTGAAGCTTTCTTT. Amino acid sequence: CASSLGQLNTEAFF.

V and J are TRBV5-1 and TRBJ1-2, with TRBD1 matching 10 bases. Germline values: CDR1 SGHRS, CDR2 YFSETQ. The CDR3 has 14 amino acids. J lost 8 bases, V lost 4 bases, and 8 bases had no gene match. The CDR3 here is CASSLEGQGRGYTF. DNA of the CDR3: TGCGCCAGCAGCCTGGAGGGACAGGGGCGCGGCTACACCTTC.

This chain joins TRBV9 and TRBJ2-1, with 8 bases matching TRBD1. CDR3 length: 16 amino acids. V was pared by 0 bases and J by 1 base, with 3 bases of the junction left unmatched. From germline, CDR1 is SGDLS and CDR2 YYNGEE. The CDR3 loop reads CASSVVDRGSYNEQFF. CDR3 in DNA: TGTGCCAGCAGCGTAGTCGACAGGGGATCCTACAATGAGCAGTTCTTC. The full variable domain, with the rest looked up from reference TRBV9 and TRBJ2-1, is DSGVTQTPKHLITATGQRVTLRCSPRSGDLSVYWYQQSLDQGLQFLIQYYNGEERAKGNILERFSAQQFPDLHSELNLSSLELGDSALYFCASSVVDRGSYNEQFFGPGTRLTVL.

CDR3 sequence reads: CASSLRPPGQGAYEQYF. CDR3 DNA: TGTGCCAGCAGTTTAAGACCCCCGGGACAGGGGGCTTACGAGCAGTACTTC. V usage is TRBV27 and J usage is TRBJ2-7; TRBD1 aligns across 12 bases. Looked up from germline, CDR1 is MNHEY and CDR2 is SMNVEV (reference sequence). The CDR3 contains 17 residues. The trim removed 2 bases at V and 4 bases at J, leaving 9 bases unmatched.

V gene TRBV19 combines with J gene TRBJ2-5; TRBD2 agrees at 12 bases. Per germline, CDR1 LNHDA and CDR2 SQIVND (reference sequence). This CDR3 comprises 20 residues. V lost 4 bases, J lost 1 base, and 16 bases stayed unmatched. CDR3 nucleotide sequence: TGTGCCAGTAGTACCCGGCGACTAGCGGGAGCGGGGGCGATCCAAGAGACCCAGTACTTC. This sequence encodes CASSTRRLAGAGAIQETQYF.

This chain links TRBV28 with TRBJ2-7; a weak D match, TRBD2 (5 bases). The CDR3 spans 13 residues. Trimming removed 5 bases at V and 3 bases at J, with 11 bases between. Germline CDR1 MDHEN, CDR2 SYDVKM. The CDR3 DNA follows: TGTGCCAGCAGTAGTCGGGAAAACTACGAGCAGTACTTC. Its protein is CASSSRENYEQYF.

V is TRBV27 and J is TRBJ2-1, with D maybe TRBD1 (5 bases). V dropped 6 bases and J dropped 4 bases, with 7 bases sitting between them. CDR1 and CDR2 (germline): MNHEY, SMNVEV (reference sequence). This CDR3 contains 12 residues. The CDR3: CASRRGYNEQFF. For the CDR3, the DNA is TGTGCCAGCAGAAGGGGTTACAATGAGCAGTTCTTC.

The chain employs TRBV25-1 and TRBJ1-1, with TRBD1 as a possible D gene (5 bases). Germline V CDR1 and CDR2: MGHDK, SYGVNS. Trimming took off 1 base at V and 7 bases at J, with 16 bases between the two ends. The CDR3 loop spans 15 amino acids. This chain's CDR3 is CASSEWGGSGGEAFF. For the CDR3, the DNA is TGTGCCAGCAGTGAATGGGGAGGGTCGGGGGGTGAAGCTTTCTTT.

The chain uses TRBV7-9 and TRBJ1-1, with 10 bases matching TRBD1. The CDR3 is 13 amino acids. Trimming removed 7 bases from V and 5 bases from J; junction bases left unmatched: 4. Germline V CDR1 and CDR2: SEHNR, FQNEAQ (reference sequence). The CDR3 DNA sequence: TGTGCCAGCACAAGACAGGGGGCTACTGAAGCTTTCTTT. Protein product: CASTRQGATEAFF.

The chain links TRBV7-8 to TRBJ2-7; D possibly corresponds to TRBD2 (6 bases). CDR3 length equals 14 residues. V shed 7 bases and J shed 5 bases, with 18 bases lying between them. Per the germline V gene, CDR1 is SGHVS and CDR2 is FQNEAQ. The CDR3 bases are TGTGCCAGCATACCTTCGGAGGGTCACAACGAGCAGTACTTC. Translation: CASIPSEGHNEQYF.

The V call is TRBV6-5, the J call TRBJ2-1; D may be TRBD1 (6 bases). V shed 2 bases and J shed 10 bases, with 15 bases lying between them. The CDR3 is made up of 14 amino acids. CDR1 and CDR2 (germline): MNHEY, SVGAGI. The CDR3 DNA reads as TGTGCCAGCAGTTACGGGGGCTCCCCTCGAGAGCAGTTCTTC. It specifies CASSYGGSPREQFF.

The V call is TRBV23-1, the J call TRBJ2-7, with a weak D call TRBD2 (6 bases). TRBV23-1 is an ORF for which the function is uncertain. The CDR3 runs to 14 residues. Trimming took off 9 bases at V and 0 bases at J, with 15 bases between the two ends. CDR3 protein: CASTRRGSSYEQYF. The CDR3 DNA sequence: TGCGCCAGTACGAGGAGGGGTAGCTCCTACGAGCAGTACTTC.

The CDR3 region has the DNA TGTGCCAGCAGCTCTTCCCCTGGCCAGGCTTACGAGCAGTACTTC. It specifies CASSSSPGQAYEQYF. The J gene is TRBJ2-7, the V gene TRBV11-1, with D unresolved. The CDR3 covers 15 residues. V was cut by 4 bases and J by 4 bases, with 17 bases left in between. Per germline, CDR1 SGHAT and CDR2 FQDESV (reference sequence).

The V and J genes are TRBV4-2 and TRBJ1-2; 7 bases agree with TRBD1. The CDR3 consists of 16 residues. With 0 bases clipped from V and 4 bases from J, the junction kept 8 bases outside the gene matches. CDR1 LGHNA and CDR2 YNFKEQ come from the germline V gene. In nucleotides, the CDR3 is TGTGCCAGCAGCCAAGATTCCGGGACAGCCCCCTATGGCTACACCTTC. This sequence encodes CASSQDSGTAPYGYTF.

The chain combines TRBV4-2 with TRBJ2-6; 7 bases are a match to TRBD1. V trimming: 6 bases; J trimming: 1 base; junction bases outside the gene matches: 9. This CDR3 spans 17 amino acids. Germline-derived CDR1 and CDR2 are LGHNA and YNFKEQ. The CDR3 sequence: CASRSSMTGSGANVLTF. The CDR3 DNA is TGTGCCAGCAGGTCATCTATGACAGGGTCTGGGGCCAACGTCCTGACTTTC.

The genes are TRBV28 and TRBJ1-4; D may be TRBD1 (5 bases). The CDR3 is 14 residues long. In germline, CDR1 is MDHEN, CDR2 SYDVKM. The V end lost 5 bases, the J end lost 6 bases, and 13 bases lay between the germline ends. The CDR3 region has the DNA TGTGCCAGCAGTGAAAGGGGAAGGGATGAAAAACTGTTTTTT. Its protein is CASSERGRDEKLFF.

This clone is called medium-sized based on its frequency. This chain joins TRBV7-9 and TRBJ2-7; a possible D gene is TRBD2 (5 bases). Germline CDR1 is SEHNR and CDR2 is FQNEAQ (reference sequence). This CDR3 spans 15 amino acids. Trimming removed 1 base at V and 6 bases at J, with 16 bases between. The CDR3 nucleotides read TGTGCCAGCAGCTTAGAGGTACGGGAAGGCGGCGAGCAGTACTTC. As protein: CASSLEVREGGEQYF. Based on the CDR3 plus reference TRBV7-9 and TRBJ2-7, the full variable domain is DTGVSQNPRHKITKRGQNVTFRCDPISEHNRLYWYRQTLGQGPEFLTYFQNEAQLEKSRLLSDRFSAERPKGSFSTLEIQRTEQGDSAMYLCASSLEVREGGEQYFGPGTRLTVT.

The chain is built from TRBV18 and TRBJ2-3, with 8 bases that match TRBD2. The V gene's germline CDR1 is KGHSH and CDR2 LQKENI. With V trimmed by 3 bases and J by 3 bases, 5 bases remained unmatched. This CDR3 spans 15 amino acids. CDR3 sequence reads: CASSPGIAGTDTQYF. The CDR3 nucleotides are TGTGCCAGCTCACCCGGGATAGCGGGGACAGATACGCAGTATTTT.

V is TRBV6-5 and J is TRBJ1-5, with D unresolved. This CDR3 contains 13 residues. Trimming removed 4 bases from V and 4 bases from J, with 8 bases in between. Germline V gene lookup returns CDR1 MNHEY and CDR2 SVGAGI. CDR3 region: CASSSRPNQPQHF. CDR3 DNA: TGTGCCAGCAGTTCCAGGCCTAATCAGCCCCAGCATTTT.

The genes are TRBV19 and TRBJ2-5, with TRBD2 as a possible D gene (6 bases). The germline gives CDR1 LNHDA, CDR2 SQIVND (reference sequence). V was clipped by 5 bases and J by 5 bases, with 15 bases between them. CDR3 length: 14 amino acids. The DNA for the CDR3 is TGTGCCAGTAGTTCCCCGGGGGACTGGGAGACCCAGTACTTC. Protein sequence: CASSSPGDWETQYF.

The chain joins TRBV5-1 to TRBJ2-7; 7 positions agree with TRBD1. CDR3 length: 14 amino acids. CDR1 and CDR2 (germline): SGHRS, YFSETQ. The V and J ends lost 4 bases and 5 bases, in that order; junction bases with no gene match: 9. The CDR3 reads CASSHRDRSNEQYF. In DNA, the CDR3 is TGCGCCAGCAGCCACCGGGACAGATCTAACGAGCAGTACTTC.

V gene TRBV16 combines with J gene TRBJ2-7; maybe TRBD1 (6 bases). The CDR3 is 14 amino acids. Germline V gene data show CDR1 as KGHSY and CDR2 as FQNENV. The germline V and J ends were trimmed by 0 bases and 3 bases, with 9 bases remaining between them. The CDR3 DNA is TGTGCCAGCAGCCAATCCCTACAGGGCTACGAGCAGTACTTC. Protein sequence: CASSQSLQGYEQYF.

This chain joins TRBV5-1 and TRBJ2-7; 8 nucleotides align to TRBD1. This CDR3 comprises 16 residues. Germline V CDR1 and CDR2: SGHRS, YFSETQ. The J segment lost 3 bases and the V segment lost 4 bases, leaving 12 bases of the junction unmatched. CDR3 sequence reads: CASSPPTGQEFYEQYF. The CDR3 region has the DNA TGCGCCAGCAGCCCCCCCACGGGACAGGAGTTCTACGAGCAGTACTTC.

The V gene is TRBV6-6, the J gene TRBJ1-1, with D possibly matching TRBD1 (6 bases). Germline assignment: CDR1 MNHNY and CDR2 SVGAGI (reference sequence). With 5 bases removed from V and 4 bases from J, the gap between germline ends came to 14 bases. CDR3 length: 14 residues. This CDR3 is CASSRKGDGTEAFF. CDR3 DNA: TGTGCCAGCAGTAGAAAGGGGGACGGCACTGAAGCTTTCTTT.

V is TRBV4-2 and J is TRBJ2-7, with 9 bases fitting TRBD2. The germline V gene has CDR1 LGHNA and CDR2 YNFKEQ. The CDR3 runs 15 residues. V lost 1 base to trimming and J lost 5 bases; unmatched junction nucleotides: 6. For the CDR3, the DNA is TGTGCCAGCAGCCAAGGGACAAGCGGGGGGAACGAGCAGTACTTC. Translated, it gives CASSQGTSGGNEQYF.